This T cell receptor (beta chain) is drawn from a study of T and B cells in COVID-19 patients. In the study overall: Median age was approximately 33 years in the recovered cohort and about 67 years in the active-infection cohort. Of 20 active-infection patients, some 19 carried comorbidities linked to unfavorable COVID-19 outcome. Study findings and constraints: CD4+, regulatory T cell, CD8+ and sorted SARS-CoV-2-responsive or tetramer+ T cells were not yet sequenced. Patients with COVID-19 reportedly showed strongly skewed T cell receptor beta variable and joining gene usage.

Germline assignment: CDR1 SGHVS and CDR2 FNYEAQ. The length of the CDR3 is 15 residues. Trimming took off 0 bases at V and 6 bases at J, with 15 bases between the two ends. Details on this clonotype: What it recognizes is unknown.

TRB was amplified from approximately 250-480 ng of blood genomic DNA. Multiplex PCR with BIOMED2 TRB-A/B primer pools amplified TRB rearrangements. One entry per CDR3 protein, called by TCRdb with MiXCR from the multiplex PCR reads. The table lists 15,000 or so distinct CDR3 sequences, roughly 30% of them singletons. This clonotype was sampled from a human donor who had recovered from COVID-19. The sequencing sample was made of blood. This chain links TRBV7-6 with TRBJ2-7; weak D call: TRBD2 (6 bases). CDR3 sequence: CASSLAGGSVAEQYF. CDR3 nucleotide sequence: TGTGCCAGCAGCTTAGCGGGGGGTTCTGTAGCCGAGCAGTACTTC.